A selection of T cell receptor beta chains follows, all from one sample in a study of post-analysis software for immune sequencing data. TCRdb itself ran the PCR reads through MiXCR, one entry per CDR3 protein. Among roughly 700,000 distinct CDR3 sequences, less than 35% were seen once, and the ten largest hold approximately 0.6%. The sample taken for sequencing was blood. The receptors originated from a girl between 5 and 17 years old with multiple sclerosis. Each CDR3 is given with its conserved first and last residue. The order of the fields is clone size, D gene, J gene, V gene, CDR3 protein, CDR3 DNA. A D gene is named only where the DNA matches it firmly. Clone size appears in some rows only: once, few, many, or a class for an expanded clone.

clone size: .; D gene: .; J gene: TRBJ2-7; V gene: TRBV28; CDR3 protein: CASSLFDGAYEQYF; CDR3 DNA: TGTGCCAGCAGTTTATTCGACGGGGCCTACGAGCAGTACTTC
clone size: .; D gene: .; J gene: TRBJ1-5; V gene: TRBV20-1; CDR3 protein: CSAEEGGLVNQPQHF; CDR3 DNA: TGCAGTGCGGAAGAGGGTGGCCTAGTCAATCAGCCCCAGCATTTT
clone size: few; D gene: TRBD2; J gene: TRBJ2-3; V gene: TRBV7-2; CDR3 protein: CASSRSGSYADTQYF; CDR3 DNA: TGTGCCAGCAGTCGCAGCGGGAGTTATGCAGATACGCAGTATTTT
clone size: few; D gene: TRBD2; J gene: TRBJ2-3; V gene: TRBV6-2/TRBV6-3; CDR3 protein: CASSYSGRRTDTQYF; CDR3 DNA: TGTGCCAGCAGTTACAGCGGGAGAAGGACAGATACGCAGTATTTT
clone size: .; D gene: .; J gene: TRBJ2-7; V gene: TRBV5-5; CDR3 protein: CASSSRDNAYEQYF; CDR3 DNA: TGTGCCAGCAGCAGCCGGGACAACGCCTACGAGCAGTACTTC
clone size: .; D gene: TRBD2; J gene: TRBJ2-3; V gene: TRBV20-1; CDR3 protein: CSASSGTGTDTQYF; CDR3 DNA: TGCAGTGCTAGTAGCGGGACCGGCACAGATACGCAGTATTTT
clone size: few; D gene: TRBD2; J gene: TRBJ2-7; V gene: TRBV28; CDR3 protein: CASSLSLGRDNEQYF; CDR3 DNA: TGTGCCAGCAGTTTATCTCTCGGGAGGGACAACGAGCAGTACTTC
clone size: .; D gene: TRBD2; J gene: TRBJ2-5; V gene: TRBV10-3; CDR3 protein: CAISMGGETQYF; CDR3 DNA: TGTGCCATCAGTATGGGGGGGGAGACCCAGTACTTC
clone size: many; D gene: .; J gene: TRBJ2-3; V gene: TRBV6-4; CDR3 protein: CASSDVPTDTQYF; CDR3 DNA: TGTGCCAGCAGTGACGTCCCCACAGATACGCAGTATTTT
clone size: .; D gene: .; J gene: TRBJ1-3; V gene: TRBV4-1; CDR3 protein: CASSQEGPQVSGNTIYF; CDR3 DNA: TGCGCCAGCAGCCAAGAGGGGCCGCAGGTCTCTGGAAACACCATATATTTT
clone size: few; D gene: .; J gene: TRBJ2-5; V gene: TRBV3-1; CDR3 protein: CASSRFMDTQYF; CDR3 DNA: TGTGCCAGCAGCCGCTTTATGGATACCCAGTACTTC
clone size: .; D gene: .; J gene: TRBJ1-1; V gene: TRBV5-1; CDR3 protein: CASSVPGWTEAFF; CDR3 DNA: TGCGCCAGCAGCGTCCCGGGCTGGACTGAAGCTTTCTTT
clone size: .; D gene: .; J gene: TRBJ2-6; V gene: TRBV10-3; CDR3 protein: CASHLSSGANVLTF; CDR3 DNA: TGTGCCTCCCATCTTAGCTCTGGGGCCAACGTCCTGACTTTC
clone size: .; D gene: TRBD2; J gene: TRBJ2-1; V gene: TRBV29-1; CDR3 protein: CSVRLAQYNEQFF; CDR3 DNA: TGCAGCGTGCGACTAGCCCAATACAATGAGCAGTTCTTC
clone size: few; D gene: .; J gene: TRBJ1-2; V gene: TRBV7-9; CDR3 protein: CASSPRTYEGYTF; CDR3 DNA: TGTGCCAGCAGTCCTCGGACATACGAGGGCTACACCTTC
clone size: .; D gene: .; J gene: TRBJ1-2; V gene: TRBV24-1; CDR3 protein: CATSDLRDPGGYTF; CDR3 DNA: TGTGCCACCAGTGACCTCCGGGACCCTGGGGGCTACACCTTC
clone size: .; D gene: .; J gene: TRBJ1-4; V gene: TRBV5-1; CDR3 protein: CASSPSFAPGNEKLFF; CDR3 DNA: TGCGCCAGCAGCCCAAGCTTTGCCCCTGGTAATGAAAAACTGTTTTTT
clone size: .; D gene: TRBD2; J gene: TRBJ2-3; V gene: TRBV12-3/TRBV12-4; CDR3 protein: CASSLASGGGSTDTQYF; CDR3 DNA: TGTGCCAGCAGTTTGGCTAGCGGGGGGGGGAGCACAGATACGCAGTATTTT
clone size: .; D gene: .; J gene: TRBJ2-1; V gene: TRBV6-6; CDR3 protein: CASSCSRVYNEQFF; CDR3 DNA: TGTGCTAGCAGTTGCTCGCGGGTGTACAATGAGCAGTTCTTC
clone size: few; D gene: TRBD1; J gene: TRBJ2-7; V gene: TRBV20-1; CDR3 protein: CSADYRGREQYF; CDR3 DNA: TGCAGTGCTGATTACAGGGGGCGCGAGCAGTACTTC
clone size: few; D gene: .; J gene: TRBJ2-7; V gene: TRBV6-6; CDR3 protein: CASSLTGTSHEQYF; CDR3 DNA: TGTGCCAGCAGTTTAACGGGAACATCGCACGAGCAGTACTTC
clone size: few; D gene: .; J gene: TRBJ2-7; V gene: TRBV29-1; CDR3 protein: CSVGITDYEQYF; CDR3 DNA: TGCAGCGTTGGGATAACCGATTACGAGCAGTACTTC
clone size: .; D gene: .; J gene: TRBJ2-3; V gene: TRBV12-3/TRBV12-4; CDR3 protein: CASSFRLDFDTQYF; CDR3 DNA: TGTGCCAGCAGTTTCAGGTTGGACTTCGATACGCAGTATTTT
clone size: .; D gene: .; J gene: TRBJ1-4; V gene: TRBV28; CDR3 protein: CATVGGTTNEKLFF; CDR3 DNA: TGTGCCACCGTCGGGGGGACAACTAATGAAAAACTGTTTTTT
clone size: .; D gene: .; J gene: TRBJ2-3; V gene: TRBV20-1; CDR3 protein: CSASLRGGLDTQYF; CDR3 DNA: TGCAGTGCTAGCCTCCGTGGGGGATTAGATACGCAGTATTTT
clone size: .; D gene: TRBD2; J gene: TRBJ2-1; V gene: TRBV7-4; CDR3 protein: CASSCGGVYYNEQFF; CDR3 DNA: TGTGCCAGCAGCTGCGGGGGGGTCTATTACAATGAGCAGTTCTTC
clone size: few; D gene: .; J gene: TRBJ1-1; V gene: TRBV4-1; CDR3 protein: CASSQRQVGGTEAFF; CDR3 DNA: TGCGCCAGCAGCCAGAGACAGGTAGGAGGCACTGAAGCTTTCTTT
clone size: .; D gene: .; J gene: TRBJ2-1; V gene: TRBV11-2; CDR3 protein: CASSIQAGESYNEQFF; CDR3 DNA: TGTGCCAGCAGCATACAGGCCGGGGAGAGCTACAATGAGCAGTTCTTC
clone size: few; D gene: TRBD1; J gene: TRBJ2-4; V gene: TRBV12-3/TRBV12-4; CDR3 protein: CASSWTGEVIQYF; CDR3 DNA: TGTGCCAGCAGTTGGACAGGGGAGGTCATTCAGTACTTC
clone size: few; D gene: .; J gene: TRBJ2-5; V gene: TRBV20-1; CDR3 protein: CSAQEGLSAETQYF; CDR3 DNA: TGCAGTGCCCAGGAAGGACTATCCGCAGAGACCCAGTACTTC
clone size: many; D gene: .; J gene: TRBJ2-3; V gene: TRBV20-1; CDR3 protein: CSARGLDTQYF; CDR3 DNA: TGCAGTGCTAGAGGATTGGATACGCAGTATTTT